The present T cell receptor (beta chain) was sequenced within a study of OX40 agonist ivuxolimab in advanced cancers. Study-wide results and caveats: CD4+ and CD8+ T cells in blood underwent clonal expansion by week 6 at 0.1 to 3.0 mg/kg.

Remarks on this clone: What it recognizes is unknown.

Sequencing was performed with immunoSEQ multiplex PCR; in TCRdb, only in-frame clones are kept and a portion is missing. The sample comprises about 87,000 clones, less than 90% of which are singletons, and 0.7% to 0.9% rests with the top ten. This clonotype was sampled from an adult with an advanced solid tumor such as melanoma, head and neck, liver or kidney cancer. Here the sequenced sample was CD4+ or CD8+ T cells sorted from blood, taken in a trial of the OX40 agonist ivuxolimab.

CDR3 coding DNA: TGTGCCAGTAGTATAGAGGGTAGCGGGGGATTCTACGAGCAGTACTTC. Translation: CASSIEGSGGFYEQYF. This chain links TRBV19 with TRBJ2-7; 9 nucleotides line up with TRBD2. Trimming cost V 0 bases and J 3 bases; bases outside gene matches: 6. Germline V gene lookup returns CDR1 LNHDA and CDR2 SQIVND (reference sequence). The CDR3 spans 16 residues.